These T cell receptor beta chains were read from a single sample in a study of graft-versus-host responses after intestinal transplantation. The assay was immunoSEQ multiplex PCR, and TCRdb's table has in-frame clones only and misses some. The sample gives more than 65,000 clones, just under 95% of which show up once; roughly 0.44% is in the top ten. No antigen is known for these receptors. The sequencing here drew on unstimulated CD8+ T cells sorted from spleen or lymph node cells, taken before transplant. All receptors come from a human donor who was the organ donor for an intestinal transplant. The CDR3 runs from the conserved cysteine through the conserved F or W. The D gene is left open where the match is weak. Clone size is not always given. Where it is, it says once, few, many or a class for expanded clones.

abundance: .; d_gene: TRBD1; j_gene: TRBJ2-5; v_gene: TRBV4-3; CDR3aa: CASSQSGQGGETQYF; CDR3nt: TGCGCCAGCAGCCAATCGGGACAGGGGGGGGAGACCCAGTACTTC
abundance: few; d_gene: .; j_gene: TRBJ1-5; v_gene: TRBV19; CDR3aa: CASSIVEIQPQHF; CDR3nt: TGTGCCAGTAGTATTGTGGAGATTCAGCCCCAGCATTTT
abundance: .; d_gene: .; j_gene: TRBJ2-3; v_gene: TRBV7-9; CDR3aa: CASSLGGVTDTQYF; CDR3nt: TGTGCCAGCAGCTTAGGGGGAGTAACAGATACGCAGTATTTT
abundance: few; d_gene: .; j_gene: TRBJ2-7; v_gene: TRBV2; CDR3aa: CASRDTYEQYF; CDR3nt: TGTGCCAGCAGGGACACCTACGAGCAGTACTTC
abundance: .; d_gene: .; j_gene: TRBJ2-4; v_gene: TRBV4-2; CDR3aa: CASSQGGQYSGAKNIQYF; CDR3nt: TGTGCCAGCAGCCAAGGAGGACAGTACTCGGGGGCCAAAAACATTCAGTACTTC
abundance: few; d_gene: .; j_gene: TRBJ2-7; v_gene: TRBV6-1; CDR3aa: CASSEAGLGYEQYF; CDR3nt: TGTGCCAGCAGTGAAGCGGGCCTCGGCTACGAGCAGTACTTC
abundance: once; d_gene: .; j_gene: TRBJ1-1; v_gene: TRBV27; CDR3aa: CASSSGAYGAFF; CDR3nt: TGTGCCAGCAGTTCTGGGGCCTATGGGGCTTTCTTT
abundance: .; d_gene: TRBD2; j_gene: TRBJ2-7; v_gene: TRBV4-3; CDR3aa: CASSSGRGFSYEQYF; CDR3nt: TGCGCCAGCAGTTCGGGGAGGGGCTTCTCCTACGAGCAGTACTTC
abundance: .; d_gene: .; j_gene: TRBJ1-1; v_gene: TRBV19; CDR3aa: CASMSGEAFF; CDR3nt: TGTGCCAGTATGTCAGGGGAAGCTTTCTTT
abundance: .; d_gene: .; j_gene: TRBJ2-2; v_gene: TRBV28; CDR3aa: CASSLEGSGELFF; CDR3nt: TGTGCCAGCAGTTTAGAGGGTTCCGGGGAGCTGTTTTTT
abundance: .; d_gene: TRBD1; j_gene: TRBJ1-1; v_gene: TRBV11-2; CDR3aa: CASSLVGQGLNTEAFF; CDR3nt: TGTGCCAGCAGCTTAGTCGGACAGGGGTTGAACACTGAAGCTTTCTTT
abundance: .; d_gene: .; j_gene: TRBJ1-1; v_gene: TRBV19; CDR3aa: CASSIDIPGVSGGINTEAFF; CDR3nt: TGTGCCAGTAGTATTGACATTCCGGGGGTTTCGGGAGGGATAAACACTGAAGCTTTCTTT
abundance: .; d_gene: .; j_gene: TRBJ2-7; v_gene: TRBV15; CDR3aa: CATSGHTLEDYEQYF; CDR3nt: TGTGCCACCAGCGGCCACACTCTCGAGGACTACGAGCAGTACTTC
abundance: .; d_gene: .; j_gene: TRBJ1-3; v_gene: TRBV5-3; CDR3aa: CARSLDNSGNTIYF; CDR3nt: TGTGCCAGAAGCTTGGACAACTCTGGAAACACCATATATTTT
abundance: .; d_gene: .; j_gene: TRBJ2-7; v_gene: TRBV27; CDR3aa: CASSLGHLYEQYF; CDR3nt: TGTGCCAGCAGTTTAGGACACCTCTACGAGCAGTACTTC
abundance: .; d_gene: TRBD1; j_gene: TRBJ2-7; v_gene: TRBV7-9; CDR3aa: CASRPRGTGALEQYF; CDR3nt: TGTGCCAGCAGACCCCGCGGGACAGGGGCCCTCGAGCAGTACTTC
abundance: once; d_gene: TRBD1; j_gene: TRBJ2-5; v_gene: TRBV19; CDR3aa: CASSTGQDQETQYF; CDR3nt: TGTGCCAGTAGTACGGGACAGGATCAAGAGACCCAGTACTTC